The rows below give T cell receptor beta chains drawn from one sample of a study of T cell changes during pregnancy in multiple sclerosis. Generated by immunoSEQ multiplex PCR, the TCRdb table keeps only in-frame clones and is missing some. The sample has under 75,000 clones, nearly 95% seen once. The material sequenced was CD4+ T cells from peripheral blood mononuclear cells, taken after pregnancy. The receptors were sampled from a female donor with multiple sclerosis, enrolled in a pregnancy study. The CDR3 runs from the conserved cysteine through the conserved F or W. Each record gives: V gene, clone size, J gene, D gene, CDR3 protein, CDR3 DNA. The D gene is left open where the match is weak. The size of a clone is reported for some rows only, either as once, few or many, or as a class for expanded clones.

v_call: TRBV5-1
clone_size: .
j_call: TRBJ2-2
d_call: .
cdr3_aa: CASSLSRGVGTGELFF
cdr3_nt: TGCGCCAGCAGCTTAAGCCGGGGTGTCGGTACCGGGGAGCTGTTTTTT

v_call: TRBV19
clone_size: .
j_call: TRBJ2-2
d_call: .
cdr3_aa: CASNGNTGELFF
cdr3_nt: TGTGCCAGCAACGGGAACACCGGGGAGCTGTTTTTT

v_call: TRBV7-6
clone_size: .
j_call: TRBJ2-7
d_call: .
cdr3_aa: CASSLAPQMEQYF
cdr3_nt: TGTGCCAGCAGCTTAGCGCCCCAGATGGAGCAGTACTTC

v_call: TRBV14
clone_size: .
j_call: TRBJ1-1
d_call: TRBD1
cdr3_aa: CASSQRRTRGMNTEAFF
cdr3_nt: TGTGCCAGCAGCCAACGTAGGACCAGGGGGATGAACACTGAAGCTTTCTTT

v_call: TRBV5-1
clone_size: .
j_call: TRBJ2-7
d_call: TRBD2
cdr3_aa: CASSFAVGGGYEQYF
cdr3_nt: TGCGCCAGCAGCTTTGCCGTTGGGGGGGGCTACGAGCAGTACTTC

v_call: TRBV4-2
clone_size: few
j_call: TRBJ1-4
d_call: .
cdr3_aa: CASSTTGLDEKLFF
cdr3_nt: TGTGCCAGCAGCACCACAGGGTTAGACGAAAAACTGTTTTTT

v_call: TRBV19
clone_size: .
j_call: TRBJ2-7
d_call: .
cdr3_aa: CASSSRTFQGGEQYF
cdr3_nt: TGTGCCAGTAGTTCCCGGACTTTCCAAGGGGGAGAGCAGTACTTC

v_call: TRBV7-3
clone_size: .
j_call: TRBJ2-1
d_call: .
cdr3_aa: CASSLETAPYNEQFF
cdr3_nt: TGTGCCAGCAGCTTAGAGACTGCCCCCTACAATGAGCAGTTCTTC

v_call: TRBV30
clone_size: .
j_call: TRBJ1-3
d_call: .
cdr3_aa: CAWSGTGNTIYF
cdr3_nt: TGTGCCTGGAGTGGGACGGGGAACACCATATATTTT

v_call: TRBV6-1
clone_size: .
j_call: TRBJ1-6
d_call: .
cdr3_aa: CASVGRSYNSPLHF
cdr3_nt: TGTGCCAGTGTGGGGAGGTCCTATAATTCACCCCTCCACTTT

v_call: TRBV4-2
clone_size: .
j_call: TRBJ2-7
d_call: .
cdr3_aa: CASSQLQGSYEQYF
cdr3_nt: TGTGCCAGCAGCCAGCTACAGGGTTCCTACGAGCAGTACTTC

v_call: TRBV5-4
clone_size: .
j_call: TRBJ2-7
d_call: TRBD2
cdr3_aa: CASSLRLAGHYEQYF
cdr3_nt: TGTGCCAGCAGCTTGAGGCTAGCGGGACACTACGAGCAGTACTTC

v_call: TRBV7-9
clone_size: .
j_call: TRBJ2-5
d_call: .
cdr3_aa: CASSSQEQETQYF
cdr3_nt: TGTGCCAGCAGCTCACAGGAACAAGAGACCCAGTACTTC

v_call: TRBV27
clone_size: .
j_call: TRBJ2-7
d_call: .
cdr3_aa: CASSLGNGGLRTYEQYF
cdr3_nt: TGTGCCAGCAGTTTAGGGAACGGGGGGCTTCGGACCTACGAGCAGTACTTC

v_call: TRBV5-1
clone_size: .
j_call: TRBJ2-2
d_call: TRBD1
cdr3_aa: CASSRTGLLAGELFF
cdr3_nt: TGCGCCAGCTCCCGGACAGGCTTGTTGGCCGGGGAGCTGTTTTTT

v_call: TRBV19
clone_size: .
j_call: TRBJ1-2
d_call: .
cdr3_aa: CASSIARGLTDGYTF
cdr3_nt: TGTGCCAGTAGTATTGCCCGCGGACTTACGGATGGCTACACCTTC

v_call: TRBV19
clone_size: .
j_call: TRBJ2-2
d_call: .
cdr3_aa: CASSAGLNTGELFF
cdr3_nt: TGTGCCAGTAGCGCGGGATTGAACACCGGGGAGCTGTTTTTT

v_call: TRBV2
clone_size: .
j_call: TRBJ1-2
d_call: TRBD1
cdr3_aa: CASRGTGIILGYTF
cdr3_nt: TGTGCCAGCAGAGGGACAGGGATTATCCTTGGCTACACCTTC

v_call: TRBV7-2
clone_size: .
j_call: TRBJ2-1
d_call: TRBD2
cdr3_aa: CASNPSGGSNEQFF
cdr3_nt: TGTGCCAGCAATCCGAGCGGGGGTAGCAATGAGCAGTTCTTC

v_call: TRBV6-1
clone_size: .
j_call: TRBJ2-3
d_call: .
cdr3_aa: CASSETTVNTDTQYF
cdr3_nt: TGTGCCAGCAGTGAAACTACGGTCAACACAGATACGCAGTATTTT

v_call: TRBV2
clone_size: .
j_call: TRBJ2-2
d_call: .
cdr3_aa: CASSEGKQGLFF
cdr3_nt: TGTGCCAGCAGTGAAGGAAAACAGGGGCTGTTTTTT

v_call: TRBV6-1
clone_size: .
j_call: TRBJ2-7
d_call: .
cdr3_aa: CASTSGFQYEQYF
cdr3_nt: TGTGCCAGCACGTCGGGATTCCAGTACGAGCAGTACTTC

v_call: TRBV7-2
clone_size: .
j_call: TRBJ2-7
d_call: TRBD2
cdr3_aa: CASSLGPAGVGYEQYF
cdr3_nt: TGTGCCAGCAGCTTAGGCCCAGCGGGAGTTGGTTACGAGCAGTACTTC

v_call: TRBV30
clone_size: .
j_call: TRBJ1-1
d_call: TRBD1
cdr3_aa: CAWSDTWGQGGKAFF
cdr3_nt: TGTGCCTGGAGTGATACTTGGGGACAGGGGGGTAAAGCTTTCTTT

v_call: TRBV5-1
clone_size: .
j_call: TRBJ2-3
d_call: TRBD2
cdr3_aa: CASSEVAGGPASQYF
cdr3_nt: TGCGCCAGCAGCGAGGTGGCGGGGGGGCCTGCCTCGCAGTATTTT

v_call: TRBV5-6
clone_size: .
j_call: TRBJ2-2
d_call: .
cdr3_aa: CASSVDSYTGELFF
cdr3_nt: TGTGCCAGCAGCGTGGACAGTTACACCGGGGAGCTGTTTTTT

v_call: TRBV28
clone_size: .
j_call: TRBJ1-4
d_call: TRBD1
cdr3_aa: CASSNTLATGPNEKLFF
cdr3_nt: TGTGCCAGCAGCAACACCCTTGCGACAGGGCCTAATGAAAAACTGTTTTTT

v_call: TRBV5-1
clone_size: once
j_call: TRBJ2-2
d_call: TRBD1
cdr3_aa: CASSSGTGGNTGELFF
cdr3_nt: TGCGCCAGCAGCTCGGGGACAGGGGGTAACACCGGGGAGCTGTTTTTT

v_call: TRBV5-1
clone_size: .
j_call: TRBJ1-2
d_call: .
cdr3_aa: CASSSGNYGYTF
cdr3_nt: TGCGCCAGCAGCTCCGGGAACTATGGCTACACCTTC

v_call: TRBV5-1
clone_size: .
j_call: TRBJ2-7
d_call: .
cdr3_aa: CASSLGFGQGKNEQYF
cdr3_nt: TGCGCCAGCAGCTTGGGTTTTGGGCAGGGGAAGAACGAGCAGTACTTC

v_call: TRBV5-6
clone_size: once
j_call: TRBJ2-1
d_call: TRBD2
cdr3_aa: CASSGSRLAGNEQFF
cdr3_nt: TGTGCCAGCAGCGGGAGCCGACTAGCGGGGAATGAGCAGTTCTTC

v_call: TRBV11-3
clone_size: .
j_call: TRBJ2-3
d_call: .
cdr3_aa: CASSLGDAADTQYF
cdr3_nt: TGTGCCAGCAGCTTAGGCGATGCTGCAGATACGCAGTATTTT

v_call: TRBV29-1
clone_size: .
j_call: TRBJ1-5
d_call: .
cdr3_aa: CSVRQRIDQPQHF
cdr3_nt: TGCAGCGTTAGACAGAGAATAGATCAGCCCCAGCATTTT

v_call: TRBV27
clone_size: .
j_call: TRBJ2-7
d_call: TRBD1
cdr3_aa: CASSLWGTGAYEQYF
cdr3_nt: TGTGCCAGCAGTTTATGGGGGACAGGGGCCTACGAGCAGTACTTC

v_call: TRBV28
clone_size: .
j_call: TRBJ2-5
d_call: TRBD1
cdr3_aa: CASSLFDRGRVGTQYF
cdr3_nt: TGTGCCAGCAGTTTATTCGACAGGGGGCGCGTCGGGACCCAGTACTTC

v_call: TRBV27
clone_size: once
j_call: TRBJ1-1
d_call: TRBD1
cdr3_aa: CASSAWDRGNTEAFF
cdr3_nt: TGTGCCAGCAGTGCCTGGGACAGGGGGAACACTGAAGCTTTCTTT

v_call: TRBV7-3
clone_size: .
j_call: TRBJ2-7
d_call: TRBD2
cdr3_aa: CASSLTSGSSYEQYF
cdr3_nt: TGTGCCAGCAGCTTAACTAGCGGGAGCTCCTACGAGCAGTACTTC

v_call: TRBV28
clone_size: few
j_call: TRBJ1-4
d_call: .
cdr3_aa: CASSLGTLNSGPEKLFF
cdr3_nt: TGTGCCAGCAGTTTGGGGACACTGAACTCCGGGCCTGAAAAACTGTTTTTT

v_call: TRBV9
clone_size: .
j_call: TRBJ1-3
d_call: .
cdr3_aa: CASSPPAGNTIYF
cdr3_nt: TGTGCCAGCAGCCCACCGGCTGGAAACACCATATATTTT

v_call: TRBV7-2
clone_size: .
j_call: TRBJ2-5
d_call: .
cdr3_aa: CASSPQGVGTQYF
cdr3_nt: TGTGCCAGCAGCCCCCAGGGTGTAGGGACCCAGTACTTC

v_call: TRBV10-3
clone_size: .
j_call: TRBJ2-7
d_call: TRBD2
cdr3_aa: CAIKGSSGPYEQYF
cdr3_nt: TGTGCCATCAAGGGCTCTAGCGGACCCTACGAGCAGTACTTC

v_call: TRBV6-6
clone_size: .
j_call: TRBJ1-2
d_call: .
cdr3_aa: CASSAGRVDGYTF
cdr3_nt: TGTGCCAGCAGTGCTGGCAGGGTGGATGGCTACACCTTC

v_call: TRBV6-5
clone_size: .
j_call: TRBJ1-1
d_call: .
cdr3_aa: CASSYLRVMNTEAFF
cdr3_nt: TGTGCCAGCAGTTACTTACGCGTGATGAACACTGAAGCTTTCTTT

v_call: TRBV19
clone_size: once
j_call: TRBJ2-2
d_call: .
cdr3_aa: CASSSLQGANTGELFF
cdr3_nt: TGTGCCAGTAGTTCGCTACAGGGCGCGAACACCGGGGAGCTGTTTTTT

v_call: TRBV10-1
clone_size: .
j_call: TRBJ2-1
d_call: TRBD2
cdr3_aa: CASSSGRASGENEQFF
cdr3_nt: TGCGCCAGCAGCTCAGGGCGGGCTAGCGGAGAAAATGAGCAGTTCTTC

v_call: TRBV15
clone_size: .
j_call: TRBJ1-3
d_call: .
cdr3_aa: CATSRDQGSGNTIYF
cdr3_nt: TGTGCCACCAGCAGAGATCAGGGCTCTGGAAACACCATATATTTT

v_call: TRBV19
clone_size: .
j_call: TRBJ1-5
d_call: .
cdr3_aa: CASSRGPPDPPQHF
cdr3_nt: TGTGCCAGTAGTAGGGGCCCCCCTGACCCGCCCCAGCATTTT

v_call: TRBV29-1
clone_size: .
j_call: TRBJ2-1
d_call: .
cdr3_aa: CSVTYPYNEQFF
cdr3_nt: TGCAGCGTCACATATCCTTACAATGAGCAGTTCTTC